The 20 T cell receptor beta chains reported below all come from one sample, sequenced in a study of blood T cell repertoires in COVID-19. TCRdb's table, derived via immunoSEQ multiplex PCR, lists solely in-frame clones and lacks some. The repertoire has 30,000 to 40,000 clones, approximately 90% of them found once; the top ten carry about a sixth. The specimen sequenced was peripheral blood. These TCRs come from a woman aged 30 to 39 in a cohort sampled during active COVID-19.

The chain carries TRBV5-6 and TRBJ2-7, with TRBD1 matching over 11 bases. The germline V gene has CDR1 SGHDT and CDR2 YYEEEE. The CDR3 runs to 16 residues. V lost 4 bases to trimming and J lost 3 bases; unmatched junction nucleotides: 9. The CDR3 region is CASSPLGQGADYEQYF. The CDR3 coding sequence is TGTGCCAGCAGCCCCCTAGGACAGGGGGCCGACTACGAGCAGTACTTC.

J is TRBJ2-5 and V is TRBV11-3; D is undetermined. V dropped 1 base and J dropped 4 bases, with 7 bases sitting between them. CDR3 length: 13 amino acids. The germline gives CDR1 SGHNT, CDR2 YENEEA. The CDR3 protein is CASSLVHGETQYF. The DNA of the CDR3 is TGTGCCAGCAGCTTAGTTCACGGAGAGACCCAGTACTTC.

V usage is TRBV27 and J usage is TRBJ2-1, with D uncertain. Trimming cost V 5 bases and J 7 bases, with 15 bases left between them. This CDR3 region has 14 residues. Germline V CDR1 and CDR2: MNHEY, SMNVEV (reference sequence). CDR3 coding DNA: TGTGCCAGCAGTCGGGTTAGTACGGCTAATGAGCAGTTCTTC. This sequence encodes CASSRVSTANEQFF.

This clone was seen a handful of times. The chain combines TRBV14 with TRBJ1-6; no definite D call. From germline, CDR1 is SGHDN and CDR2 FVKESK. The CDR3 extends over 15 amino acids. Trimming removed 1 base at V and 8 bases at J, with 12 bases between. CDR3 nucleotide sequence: TGTGCCAGCAGCCAAGGCCCGGTGCCTTATTCACCCCTCCACTTT. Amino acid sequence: CASSQGPVPYSPLHF. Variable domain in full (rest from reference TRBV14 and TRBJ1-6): EAGVTQFPSHSVIEKGQTVTLRCDPISGHDNLYWYRRVMGKEIKFLLHFVKESKQDESGMPNNRFLAERTGGTYSTLKVQPAELEDSGVYFCASSQGPVPYSPLHFGNGTRLTVT.

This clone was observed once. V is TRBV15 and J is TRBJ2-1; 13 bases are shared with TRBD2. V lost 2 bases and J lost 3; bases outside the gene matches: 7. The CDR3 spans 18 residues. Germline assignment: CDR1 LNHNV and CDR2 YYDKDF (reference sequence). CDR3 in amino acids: CATSRLRTSGSLYNEQFF. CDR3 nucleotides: TGTGCCACCAGCAGACTGAGGACTAGCGGGAGTCTCTACAATGAGCAGTTCTTC.

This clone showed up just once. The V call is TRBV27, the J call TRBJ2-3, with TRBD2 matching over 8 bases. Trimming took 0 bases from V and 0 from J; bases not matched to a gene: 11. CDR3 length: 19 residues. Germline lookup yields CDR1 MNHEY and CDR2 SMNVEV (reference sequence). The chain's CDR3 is CASSLSPRTSGSSTDTQYF. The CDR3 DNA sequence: TGTGCCAGCAGTTTATCACCGCGTACTAGCGGTTCTAGCACAGATACGCAGTATTTT.

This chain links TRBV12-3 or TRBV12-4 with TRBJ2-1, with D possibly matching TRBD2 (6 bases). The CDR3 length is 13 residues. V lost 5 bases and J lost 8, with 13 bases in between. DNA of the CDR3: TGTGCCAGCAGTCCCGGGAGAGGCCATGAGCAGTTCTTC. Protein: CASSPGRGHEQFF.

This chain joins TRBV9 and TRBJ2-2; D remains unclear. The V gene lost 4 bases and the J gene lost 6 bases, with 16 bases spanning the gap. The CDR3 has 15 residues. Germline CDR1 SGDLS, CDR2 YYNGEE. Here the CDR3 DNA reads TGTGCCAGCAGCTCCCCCCGGAGAGGTCCCGGGGAGCTGTTTTTT. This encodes CASSSPRRGPGELFF.

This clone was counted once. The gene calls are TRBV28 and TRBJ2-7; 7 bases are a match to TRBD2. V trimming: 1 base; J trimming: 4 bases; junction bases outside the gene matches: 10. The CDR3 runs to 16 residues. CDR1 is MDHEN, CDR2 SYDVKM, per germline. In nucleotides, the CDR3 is TGTGCCAGCAGTTTATTAGGCGGGAGTGGGGGATACGAGCAGTACTTC. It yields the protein CASSLLGGSGGYEQYF.

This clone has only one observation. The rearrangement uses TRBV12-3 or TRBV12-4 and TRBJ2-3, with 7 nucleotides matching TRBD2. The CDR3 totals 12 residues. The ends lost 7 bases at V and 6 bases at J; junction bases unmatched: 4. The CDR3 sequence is CASTALADTQYF. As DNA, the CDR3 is TGTGCCAGCACCGCACTAGCGGATACGCAGTATTTT.

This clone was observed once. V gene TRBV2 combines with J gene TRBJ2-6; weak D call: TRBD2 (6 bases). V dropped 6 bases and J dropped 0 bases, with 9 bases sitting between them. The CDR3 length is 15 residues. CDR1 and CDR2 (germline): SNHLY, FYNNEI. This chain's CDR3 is CASSRDFSGANVLTF. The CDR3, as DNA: TGTGCCAGCAGCCGGGACTTCTCTGGGGCCAACGTCCTGACTTTC.

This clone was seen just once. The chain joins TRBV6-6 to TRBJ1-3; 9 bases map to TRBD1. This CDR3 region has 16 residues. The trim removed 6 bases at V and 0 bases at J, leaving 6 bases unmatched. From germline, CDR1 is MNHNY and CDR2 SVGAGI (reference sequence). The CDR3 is CASSLRQGGSGNTIYF. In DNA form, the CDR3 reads TGTGCCAGCAGCCTCCGACAGGGGGGCTCTGGAAACACCATATATTTT.

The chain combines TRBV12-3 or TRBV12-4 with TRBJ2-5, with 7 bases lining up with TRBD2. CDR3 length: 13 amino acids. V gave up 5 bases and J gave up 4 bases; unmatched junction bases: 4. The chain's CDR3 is CASSPQRGETQYF. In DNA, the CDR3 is TGTGCCAGCAGTCCCCAGCGGGGAGAGACCCAGTACTTC.

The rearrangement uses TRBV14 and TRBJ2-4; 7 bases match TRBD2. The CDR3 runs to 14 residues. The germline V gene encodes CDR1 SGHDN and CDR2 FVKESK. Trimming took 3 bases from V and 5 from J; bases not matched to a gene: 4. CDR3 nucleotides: TGTGCCAGCAGCCACCGGGACTACCAAAACATTCAGTACTTC. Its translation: CASSHRDYQNIQYF.

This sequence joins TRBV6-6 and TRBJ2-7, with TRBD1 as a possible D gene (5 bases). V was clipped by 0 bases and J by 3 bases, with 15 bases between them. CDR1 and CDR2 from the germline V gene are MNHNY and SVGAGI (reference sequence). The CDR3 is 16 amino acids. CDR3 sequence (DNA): TGTGCCAGCAGTTACTCCCTTCTGTGGCAGGGCTACGAGCAGTACTTC. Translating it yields CASSYSLLWQGYEQYF.

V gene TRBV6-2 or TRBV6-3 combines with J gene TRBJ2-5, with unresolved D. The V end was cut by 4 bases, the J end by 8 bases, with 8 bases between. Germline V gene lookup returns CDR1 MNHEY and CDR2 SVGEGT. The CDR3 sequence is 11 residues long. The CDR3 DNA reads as TGTGCCAGCAGTTTGGCCCCAACCCAGTACTTC. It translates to CASSLAPTQYF.

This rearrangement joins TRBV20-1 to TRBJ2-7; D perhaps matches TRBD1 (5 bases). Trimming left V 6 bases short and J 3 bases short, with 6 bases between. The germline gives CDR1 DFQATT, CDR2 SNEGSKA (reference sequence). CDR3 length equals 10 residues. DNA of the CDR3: TGCAGTGCCAGGGTCTACGAGCAGTACTTC. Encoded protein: CSARVYEQYF.

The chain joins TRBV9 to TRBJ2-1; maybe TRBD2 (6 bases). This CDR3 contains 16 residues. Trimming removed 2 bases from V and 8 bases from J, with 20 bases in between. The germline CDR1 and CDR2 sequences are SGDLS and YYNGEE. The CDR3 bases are TGTGCCAGCAGCGTTGGGTTCTACGGGAGTGGGGATGAGCAGTTCTTC. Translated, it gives CASSVGFYGSGDEQFF.

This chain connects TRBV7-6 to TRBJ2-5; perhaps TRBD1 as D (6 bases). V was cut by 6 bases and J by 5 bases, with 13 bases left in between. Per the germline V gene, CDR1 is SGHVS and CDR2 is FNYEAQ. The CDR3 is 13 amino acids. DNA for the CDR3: TGTGCCAGCAGTTACAGGGTTTGGGAGACCCAGTACTTC. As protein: CASSYRVWETQYF.

The CDR3 sequence is CASSQDSFSGSNEQFF. DNA of the CDR3: TGTGCCAGCAGCCAAGACTCCTTTTCTGGGAGCAATGAGCAGTTCTTC. The rearrangement links TRBV3-1 (or the pseudogene TRBV3-2) to TRBJ2-1, with D possibly TRBD2 on 5 matching bases. Germline V gene data show CDR1 as LGHDT and CDR2 as YNNKEL (reference sequence). This CDR3 contains 16 residues. Deletions cut 0 bases from V and 6 bases from J, with 15 bases between.